One and the same sample provided the 15 T cell receptor beta chains below, sequenced in a study of identical twins' blood T cells. TCRdb reprocessed the 5' RACE reads via MiXCR and lists one record per CDR3 protein. The profile covers hundreds of thousands of distinct CDR3 sequences, with 28% appearing a single time and roughly 5.5% taken by the ten largest. Sequenced input: PBMCs. The receptors here all came from a woman aged 18 to 55 in good health.

In this sample, this clonotype turned up a few times. This chain links TRBV3-1 with TRBJ2-2, with D hard to call. The CDR3 spans 14 residues. The ends were cut back, 3 bases at V and 3 bases at J, with 8 bases in the middle. The germline CDR1 and CDR2 sequences are LGHDT and YNNKEL (reference sequence). Here the CDR3 reads CASSHQEYTGELFF. The DNA of the CDR3 is TGTGCCAGCAGCCATCAAGAATACACCGGGGAGCTGTTTTTT.

The V call is TRBV6-5, the J call TRBJ2-7; D unclear. This CDR3 region has 12 residues. V gave up 6 bases and J gave up 3 bases, with 9 bases separating them. CDR1 and CDR2 from the germline V gene are MNHEY and SVGAGI. The CDR3: CASRYSYYEQYF. Here the CDR3 DNA reads TGTGCCAGCAGGTATAGCTACTACGAGCAGTACTTC.

The J gene is TRBJ1-1, the V gene TRBV6-2 or TRBV6-3; D gene uncertain. CDR3 length equals 15 residues. The V and J ends lost 10 bases and 4 bases respectively, with 22 bases between them. CDR1 is MNHEY, CDR2 SVGEGT, per germline. The CDR3 loop reads CATSLFTGGITEAFF. CDR3 sequence (DNA): TGTGCCACCTCCCTCTTCACCGGAGGGATCACTGAAGCTTTCTTT.

In its sample, this clonotype was seen a few times. A clone one base away is much larger, so this may be a read error. The CDR3 does not close with the conserved phenylalanine or tryptophan, likely indicating a read error. The chain uses TRBV11-2 and TRBJ1-1; D ambiguous. CDR1 SGHAT and CDR2 FQNNGV come from the germline V gene. This CDR3 comprises 10 residues. The germline V and J ends were trimmed by 0 bases and 11 bases, with 4 bases remaining between them. The CDR3 DNA is TGTGCCAGCAGCTTAGAGGTCGCTTTCTCT. This encodes CASSLEVAFS.

The chain carries TRBV5-1 and TRBJ1-2; D gene ambiguous. The CDR3 spans 14 residues. CDR1 SGHRS and CDR2 YFSETQ come from the germline V gene. V was pared by 6 bases and J by 3 bases, with 15 bases between. The CDR3 DNA reads as TGCGCCAGCAAGGTCGGGCAGAATGACTATGGCTACACCTTC. Protein product: CASKVGQNDYGYTF.

The chain uses TRBV12-3 or TRBV12-4 and TRBJ2-7; the D gene is possibly TRBD1 (6 bases). Trimming took off 6 bases at V and 3 bases at J, with 15 bases between the two ends. This CDR3 spans 14 amino acids. CDR3 residues: CASRFTGMHYEQYF. As DNA, the CDR3 is TGTGCCAGCAGATTTACAGGGATGCACTACGAGCAGTACTTC.

In this sample, this clonotype turned up a few times. J is TRBJ1-4 and V is TRBV7-9; tentatively, D is TRBD1 (5 bases). CDR1 and CDR2 from the germline V gene are SEHNR and FQNEAQ (reference sequence). Trimming shortened V by 3 bases and J by 13 bases, and 9 bases separated the two germline ends. The CDR3 loop spans 11 amino acids. The CDR3, as DNA: TGTGCCAGCAGCTTGGAGGGACGACTGTTTTTT. Protein: CASSLEGRLFF. The full variable domain, with the rest looked up from reference TRBV7-9 and TRBJ1-4, is DTGVSQNPRHKITKRGQNVTFRCDPISEHNRLYWYRQTLGQGPEFLTYFQNEAQLEKSRLLSDRFSAERPKGSFSTLEIQRTEQGDSAMYLCASSLEGRLFFGSGTQLSVL.

This clonotype came up a few times. The chain uses TRBV19 and TRBJ1-2; weak D call: TRBD1 (6 bases). The CDR3 has 13 amino acids. The germline CDR1 and CDR2 sequences are LNHDA and SQIVND (reference sequence). Trimming removed 8 bases from V and 6 bases from J, with 16 bases in between. CDR3 sequence reads: CASSQGIMDGYTF. In nucleotides, the CDR3 is TGTGCCAGTTCCCAGGGGATTATGGATGGCTACACCTTC.

This chain connects TRBV7-8 to TRBJ2-2; 8 bases are a match to TRBD2. The CDR3 length is 14 residues. The V segment lost 5 bases and the J segment 7 bases; nucleotides outside the gene matches: 6. Germline assignment: CDR1 SGHVS and CDR2 FQNEAQ. Written as DNA, the CDR3 is TGTGCCAGCAGCCGCGGACTAGCCCTCGGGGAGCTGTTTTTT. Translated: CASSRGLALGELFF.

A few counts support this clonotype. The chain recombines TRBV20-1 with TRBJ1-4; 7 nucleotides match TRBD1. This CDR3 is 15 amino acids long. J gave up 2 bases and V 6 bases, and 9 bases lay outside the gene matches. From germline, CDR1 is DFQATT and CDR2 SNEGSKA (reference sequence). CDR3 amino acids: CSARRFRGTNEKLFF. CDR3 in DNA: TGCAGTGCGCGCAGATTCAGGGGGACTAATGAAAAACTGTTTTTT.

This clonotype was detected ten times or more. The J gene is TRBJ1-1, the V gene TRBV7-9; D is ambiguous. CDR3 length equals 13 residues. Between the trimmed V and J ends, which lost 4 bases and 3 bases, there was a span of 9 bases. Per germline, CDR1 SEHNR and CDR2 FQNEAQ (reference sequence). CDR3 nucleotide sequence: TGTGCCAGCAGCTCGGACGGCTACACTGAAGCTTTCTTT. Translated, it gives CASSSDGYTEAFF.

This clonotype was observed once. A junction boundary mismatches the germline segment, possibly from a read error. The chain is built from TRBV6-2 or TRBV6-3 and TRBJ2-7; D remains ambiguous. The CDR3 is 15 residues long. Germline loops: CDR1 MNHEY, CDR2 SVGEGT. The CDR3 DNA reads as TGTGCCATCAGTTACTCAAACTTTGGTTCCTACGAGCAGTACTTC. Protein sequence: CAISYSNFGSYEQYF.

The chain joins TRBV7-9 to TRBJ1-1, with D maybe TRBD1 (5 bases). V was shortened by 11 bases and J by 2 bases, with 15 bases between the two germline ends. The CDR3 length is 13 residues. CDR1 is SEHNR and CDR2 is FQNEAQ in the germline V gene (reference sequence). The CDR3 DNA reads as TGTGCCGACGACAGACAAAGTAACACTGAAGCTTTCTTT. Translation: CADDRQSNTEAFF.

Many counts were recorded for this clonotype. This chain uses TRBV7-9 with TRBJ1-1; D gene unclear. This CDR3 is built from 14 residues. Germline V CDR1 and CDR2: SEHNR, FQNEAQ (reference sequence). The ends were cut back, 2 bases at V and 0 bases at J, with 7 bases in the middle. The CDR3, as DNA: TGTGCCAGCAGCTTACGACGGGTGAACACTGAAGCTTTCTTT. This encodes CASSLRRVNTEAFF.

A remark on this clonotype: A read error is possible here, since a much larger clone lies one base away. The chain uses TRBV21-1 and TRBJ1-1; the table's D call, TRBD1, has no DNA check behind it. TRBV21-1 is described as a pseudogene. This CDR3 has 16 amino acids. CDR3 amino acids: CASSKESQGGESEAFF. The CDR3, as DNA: TGTGCCAGCAGCAAAGAGTCACAGGGAGGAGAGTCTGAAGCTTTCTTT.